The next 30 T cell receptor beta chains were all read from a single sample in a study of regulatory T cells in long-lasting Graves disease. CDR3 regions were amplified by Arm-PCR using iRepertoire HTBI primers to build TCR beta libraries. TCRdb fed the multiplex PCR reads into MiXCR, producing one record per CDR3 protein. The repertoire holds roughly 400,000 distinct CDR3 sequences, around 20% seen once, with less than 25% in the top ten. Time point noted: persistent/refractory GD, antithyroid drugs over 5 years with positive TRAb. RNA extracted from PBMCs served as the sequencing template. The source material was peripheral blood mononuclear cells (PBMCs), sampled when the disease was refractory, from a patient treated with antithyroid drugs. These TCRs come from a female donor with Graves disease.

This clonotype was found many times. This chain joins TRBV12-3 or TRBV12-4 and TRBJ2-7; a possible D gene is TRBD1 (5 bases). V lost 5 bases, J lost 6 bases, and 11 bases lay in between. CDR3 length equals 12 residues. Written as DNA, the CDR3 is TGTGCCAGCAGTAACAGGTGGCGCGAGCAGTACTTC. Translating it yields CASSNRWREQYF.

Note on this clonotype: The junction departs from germline at one end; a sequencing error may be responsible. The V call is TRBV27, the J call TRBJ1-1; D perhaps matches TRBD1 (6 bases). The CDR3 has 15 amino acids. Germline V gene lookup returns CDR1 MNHEY and CDR2 SMNVEV (reference sequence). The CDR3 bases are TGTGCCAGCAGTCTCGGAGGGTGGGGGGGCACTGAGGCTTTCTTT. Its protein is CASSLGGWGGTEAFF.

This clonotype has at least ten counts. The chain couples TRBV6-2 or TRBV6-3 to TRBJ2-7; D is unresolved. Germline CDR1 is MNHEY and CDR2 is SVGEGT. Deletions cut 8 bases from V and 2 bases from J, with 13 bases between. There are 13 residues in the CDR3. The CDR3 nucleotides read TGTGCCAGCTTTGAGACGTATACCTACGAGCAGTACTTC. Its protein is CASFETYTYEQYF.

This clonotype was detected many times. This rearrangement joins TRBV29-1 to TRBJ1-1; a weak D match, TRBD1 (5 bases). V gave up 6 bases and J gave up 0 bases, with 11 bases separating them. This CDR3 is 13 amino acids long. CDR1 is SQVTM and CDR2 is ANQGSEA in the germline V gene. The CDR3 reads CSVAGLLNTEAFF. The CDR3 coding sequence is TGCAGCGTAGCGGGACTCCTGAACACTGAAGCTTTCTTT.

In this sample, this clonotype turned up many times. The chain joins TRBV7-2 to TRBJ1-1; perhaps TRBD1 as D (6 bases). The CDR3 is 13 residues long. The germline gives CDR1 SGHTA, CDR2 FQGNSA. V lost 3 bases to trimming and J lost 1 base, with 6 bases between them. Written as DNA, the CDR3 is TGTGCCAGCAGCTTCAGGGGGAACACTGAAGCTTTCTTT. It translates to CASSFRGNTEAFF.

The chain couples TRBV28 to TRBJ1-1; D is perhaps TRBD1 (5 bases). Germline CDR1 reads MDHEN; CDR2 reads SYDVKM. CDR3 length: 14 residues. V was shortened by 7 bases and J by 0 bases, with 12 bases between the two germline ends. In DNA, the CDR3 is TGTGCCAGCACCCCCGGACACATGAACACTGAAGCTTTCTTT. Its translation is CASTPGHMNTEAFF. Drawing the rest from reference TRBV28 and TRBJ1-1, the complete variable domain is DVKVTQSSRYLVKRTGEKVFLECVQDMDHENMFWYRQDPGLGLRLIYFSYDVKMKEKGDIPEGYSVSREKKERFSLILESASTNQTSMYLCASTPGHMNTEAFFGQGTRLTVV.

The chain is built from TRBV4-1 and TRBJ2-5; 10 bases are a match to TRBD2. CDR1 MGHRA and CDR2 YSYEKL come from the germline V gene. This CDR3 region has 18 residues. After removal of 0 bases from V and 4 bases from J, the junction contained 11 bases not matched to a gene. The CDR3 sequence: CASSQDKASGSLGETQYF. In nucleotides, the CDR3 is TGCGCCAGCAGCCAAGATAAGGCTAGCGGGAGTTTGGGAGAGACCCAGTACTTC.

The chain is built from TRBV6-2 or TRBV6-3 and TRBJ1-5; D might be TRBD1 (6 bases). The CDR3 extends over 15 amino acids. With 6 bases removed from V and 1 base from J, the gap between germline ends came to 13 bases. Germline V gives CDR1 MNHEY, CDR2 SVGEGT. The CDR3 DNA reads as TGTGCCAGCAGCTCATCCGGGACAAGCAATCAGCCCCAGCATTTT. Amino acid sequence: CASSSSGTSNQPQHF.

The chain employs TRBV5-1 and TRBJ1-1; TRBD1 might be the D (6 bases). V shed 0 bases and J shed 0 bases, with 12 bases lying between them. CDR1 is SGHRS, CDR2 YFSETQ, per germline. The CDR3 is 16 amino acids. Written as DNA, the CDR3 is TGCGCCAGCAGCTTGGAGGGACAAACGTTGAACACTGAAGCTTTCTTT. This gives the protein CASSLEGQTLNTEAFF.

Ten or more counts support this clonotype. This chain uses TRBV24-1 with TRBJ2-5, with TRBD2 matching 11 bases. This CDR3 comprises 18 residues. J lost 5 bases, V lost 2 bases, and 12 bases had no gene match. Germline V gene sequence: CDR1 KGHDR, CDR2 SFDVKD. CDR3 protein: CATSDSLSSGRWMETQYF. The DNA of the CDR3 is TGTGCCACCAGTGATTCGTTATCTAGCGGGAGGTGGATGGAGACCCAGTACTTC.

There are many counts of this clonotype. The rearrangement links TRBV11-2 to TRBJ2-5; the D call may be TRBD1 or TRBD2 (5 bases each). CDR1 is SGHAT, CDR2 FQNNGV, per germline. Trimming removed 3 bases at V and 5 bases at J, with 16 bases between. This CDR3 spans 15 amino acids. In DNA, the CDR3 is TGTGCCAGCAGCTTCGAGGGATGGGGCACGGAGACCCAGTACTTC. This encodes CASSFEGWGTETQYF. The full variable domain, with the rest looked up from reference TRBV11-2 and TRBJ2-5, is EAGVAQSPRYKIIEKRQSVAFWCNPISGHATLYWYQQILGQGPKLLIQFQNNGVVDDSQLPKDRFSAERLKGVDSTLKIQPAKLEDSAVYLCASSFEGWGTETQYFGPGTRLLVL.

This clonotype was found a few times. The V gene is TRBV7-9, the J gene TRBJ1-4, with 7 bases identical to TRBD1. Germline assignment: CDR1 SEHNR and CDR2 FQNEAQ (reference sequence). V was pared by 0 bases and J by 3 bases, with 4 bases of the junction left unmatched. The CDR3 is 16 amino acids. Written as DNA, the CDR3 is TGTGCCAGCAGCTTAGCCTCGACAGGGTCTAATGAAAAACTGTTTTTT. Protein sequence: CASSLASTGSNEKLFF.

This clonotype appeared a few times. This sequence joins TRBV5-5 and TRBJ2-5; 11 bases fit TRBD2. Losses at the gene ends were 0 bases for V and 2 bases for J; bases not matched to a gene: 6. The length of the CDR3 is 17 residues. The germline CDR1 and CDR2 sequences are SGHKS and YYEKEE (reference sequence). CDR3 DNA sequence: TGTGCCAGCAGCTTGGTACCTAGCGGGAGGAATCAAGAGACCCAGTACTTC. Protein product: CASSLVPSGRNQETQYF. Together with reference TRBV5-5 and TRBJ2-5, the CDR3 gives the full variable domain: DAGVTQSPTHLIKTRGQQVTLRCSPISGHKSVSWYQQVLGQGPQFIFQYYEKEERGRGNFPDRFSARQFPNYSSELNVNALLLGDSALYLCASSLVPSGRNQETQYFGPGTRLLVL.

Many counts were recorded for this clonotype. This chain joins TRBV6-2 or TRBV6-3 and TRBJ1-5; 8 bases match TRBD1. Germline trimming cut 1 base from V and 4 bases from J; bases unmatched to any gene: 3. This CDR3 has 15 amino acids. Germline V CDR1 and CDR2: MNHEY, SVGEGT. DNA of the CDR3: TGTGCCAGCAGTTACTATCAGGGGGCGAATCAGCCCCAGCATTTT. Translated: CASSYYQGANQPQHF.

V gene TRBV9 combines with J gene TRBJ1-6, with 8 bases fitting TRBD1. Germline values: CDR1 SGDLS, CDR2 YYNGEE. CDR3 length: 15 amino acids. With 4 bases clipped from V and 9 bases from J, the junction kept 9 bases outside the gene matches. This CDR3 reads CASSPGQGAGSPLHF. The CDR3 DNA sequence: TGTGCCAGCAGCCCTGGACAGGGCGCAGGTTCACCCCTCCACTTT.

In this sample, this clonotype turned up a few times. CDR3: CASSGGHRVLTF. The CDR3 DNA is TGTGCCAGCTCGGGGGGCCACCGCGTCCTGACTTTC. The gene calls are TRBV3-1 and TRBJ2-6, with D possibly matching TRBD2 (7 bases). V lost 8 bases and J lost 12, with 14 bases in between. CDR3 size: 12 residues. Germline V gene lookup returns CDR1 LGHDT and CDR2 YNNKEL (reference sequence). Variable domain in full (rest from reference TRBV3-1 and TRBJ2-6): DTAVSQTPKYLVTQMGNDKSIKCEQNLGHDTMYWYKQDSKKFLKIMFSYNNKELIINETVPNRFSPKSPDKAHLNLHINSLELGDSAVYFCASSGGHRVLTFGAGSRLTVL.

This clonotype showed up many times. The gene calls are TRBV12-3 or TRBV12-4 and TRBJ2-7; D not resolved. V was trimmed by 1 base and J by 6 bases, leaving 10 bases between them. This CDR3 spans 13 amino acids. CDR3 bases: TGTGCCAGCAGTTTAGATCGCAGGAGCGAGCAGTACTTC. It specifies CASSLDRRSEQYF.

This clonotype occurred many times. V gene TRBV28 combines with J gene TRBJ2-7, with 7 positions matching TRBD2. CDR3 length: 14 amino acids. CDR1 is MDHEN and CDR2 is SYDVKM in the germline V gene. The ends lost 3 bases at V and 3 bases at J; junction bases unmatched: 5. The CDR3 nucleotides are TGTGCCAGCAGTTTTCGGGGGAGGGGCTACGAGCAGTACTTC. Amino acid sequence: CASSFRGRGYEQYF.

At least ten counts were recorded for this clonotype. The chain carries TRBV29-1 and TRBJ2-7; D remains ambiguous. Between the trimmed V and J ends, which lost 6 bases and 6 bases, there was a span of 15 bases. This CDR3 is built from 12 residues. Germline V gene sequence: CDR1 SQVTM, CDR2 ANQGSEA. CDR3 in DNA: TGCAGCGTGAAAAAAACGTTGGGCGAGCAGTACTTC. Translated: CSVKKTLGEQYF.

This clonotype was observed a few times. The chain is built from TRBV3-1 and TRBJ2-3; 8 nucleotides agree with TRBD2. Germline-derived CDR1 and CDR2 are LGHDT and YNNKEL (reference sequence). The CDR3 spans 14 residues. J gave up 4 bases and V 3 bases, and 3 bases lay outside the gene matches. The CDR3 sequence is CASSQGLVSDTQYF. Written as DNA, the CDR3 is TGTGCCAGCAGCCAGGGACTAGTCTCAGATACGCAGTATTTT.

This clonotype appeared a few times. This chain connects TRBV12-3 or TRBV12-4 to TRBJ2-7; D is uncertain. The CDR3 loop spans 11 amino acids. V was shortened by 6 bases and J by 8 bases, with 11 bases between the two germline ends. The CDR3 DNA reads as TGTGCCAGCAGCCCTTTTGCGAAGCAGTACTTC. The encoded protein is CASSPFAKQYF.

V is TRBV6-9 and J is TRBJ2-7, with D perhaps matching TRBD1 (5 bases). This CDR3 comprises 14 residues. Trimming pared 4 bases from V and 2 bases from J, leaving 12 bases between. Germline CDR1 MNHGY, CDR2 SVAAGI. CDR3 sequence (DNA): TGTGCCAGCAGTTTGATAGGGGCCCCCTACGAGCAGTACTTC. It translates to CASSLIGAPYEQYF.

This clonotype was detected a few times. The V gene is TRBV5-1, the J gene TRBJ2-7; 7 nucleotides line up with TRBD2. The length of the CDR3 is 15 residues. With 0 bases clipped from V and 4 bases from J, the junction kept 7 bases outside the gene matches. Germline CDR1 is SGHRS and CDR2 is YFSETQ. This CDR3 is CASSLVAGERYEQYF. The DNA of the CDR3 is TGCGCCAGCAGCTTGGTTGCGGGAGAGAGGTACGAGCAGTACTTC.

The chain links TRBV20-1 to TRBJ2-3; D remains unclear. The germline V gene encodes CDR1 DFQATT and CDR2 SNEGSKA (reference sequence). The CDR3 runs 10 residues. Trimming pared 5 bases from V and 6 bases from J, leaving 6 bases between. This chain's CDR3 is CSAYLDTQYF. For the CDR3, the DNA is TGCAGTGCTTACCTGGATACGCAGTATTTT.

Concerning this clonotype itself: Just one base apart from a much larger clone, this may be a read error. The V gene is TRBV11-1, the J gene TRBJ2-5, with 9 nucleotides matching TRBD2. Germline V lookup: CDR1 SGHAT, CDR2 FQDESV (reference sequence). This CDR3 has 16 residues. DNA for the CDR3: TGTGCCCGCAGCTTAGTCCTAGCGGGACCCCAAGAGACCCAGTACTTC. It yields the protein CARSLVLAGPQETQYF.

CDR3 sequence reads: CASSLVVGAGEQFF. The CDR3 nucleotides read TGTGCCAGCAGCTTGGTTGTGGGGGCGGGTGAGCAGTTCTTC. This chain uses TRBV5-6 with TRBJ2-1; D might be TRBD1 (6 bases). This CDR3 is 14 amino acids long. V lost 0 bases to trimming and J lost 9 bases, with 13 bases between them. CDR1 and CDR2 from the germline V gene are SGHDT and YYEEEE. Filled out from reference TRBV5-6 and TRBJ2-1, the complete variable domain reads DAGVTQSPTHLIKTRGQQVTLRCSPKSGHDTVSWYQQALGQGPQFIFQYYEEEERQRGNFPDRFSGHQFPNYSSELNVNALLLGDSALYLCASSLVVGAGEQFFGPGTRLTVL.

This chain connects TRBV2 to TRBJ1-6; 9 bases map to TRBD1. The V and J ends lost 8 bases and 9 bases, in that order; junction bases with no gene match: 5. Germline assignment: CDR1 SNHLY and CDR2 FYNNEI. CDR3 length equals 13 residues. Written as DNA, the CDR3 is TGTGCCAGCTTTGACAGGGGGAGTTCACCCCTCCACTTT. Translation: CASFDRGSSPLHF.

This clonotype appeared many times. The gene calls are TRBV28 and TRBJ1-1; D is uncertain. With 5 bases removed from V and 7 bases from J, the gap between germline ends came to 14 bases. Germline V gives CDR1 MDHEN, CDR2 SYDVKM. The CDR3 runs 13 residues. For the CDR3, the DNA is TGTGCCAGCAGTCTCAACTGGTGGGATGAAGCTTTCTTT. Amino acid sequence: CASSLNWWDEAFF.

Ten or more counts support this clonotype. The chain recombines TRBV7-8 with TRBJ1-1, with D perhaps matching TRBD1 (5 bases). The CDR3 runs to 13 residues. Germline loops: CDR1 SGHVS, CDR2 FQNEAQ. V lost 2 bases and J lost 5, with 9 bases in between. The DNA of the CDR3 is TGTGCCAGCAGCTTACCCGGGACGACTGAAGCTTTCTTT. Translating it yields CASSLPGTTEAFF.

A few counts support this clonotype. This chain joins TRBV10-3 and TRBJ1-2, with 7 bases that match TRBD1. V was clipped by 0 bases and J by 2 bases; unmatched bases: 0. The CDR3 contains 14 residues. Germline loops: CDR1 ENHRY, CDR2 SYGVKD. This CDR3 is CAISESDRNYGYTF. DNA of the CDR3: TGTGCCATCAGTGAGTCGGACAGGAACTATGGCTACACCTTC.